Shown below are 13 T cell receptor beta chains from a single sample sequenced in a study of cytomegalovirus exposure and HLA in healthy donors. Primers included in the PCR were 60 Vbeta and 13 Jbeta primers. Produced via immunoSEQ multiplex PCR; TCRdb's table is partial and in-frame only. The repertoire consists of around 100,000 clones, with 78% occurring once and the leading ten covering approximately 4.4%. Material for sequencing was PBMCs. These receptors originate from a male donor in good health and CMV-seropositive.

V gene TRBV28 combines with J gene TRBJ2-7; D gene uncertain. Looked up from germline, CDR1 is MDHEN and CDR2 is SYDVKM. V was trimmed by 3 bases and J by 0 bases, leaving 9 bases between them. This CDR3 has 14 amino acids. The CDR3, as DNA: TGTGCCAGCAGTTTTCCCGGTTCCTCCTACGAGCAGTACTTC. Translating it yields CASSFPGSSYEQYF.

The chain has TRBV5-6 and TRBJ2-7, with a possible D match to TRBD1 (5 bases). The germline V gene encodes CDR1 SGHDT and CDR2 YYEEEE. The germline V and J ends were trimmed by 0 bases and 4 bases, with 11 bases remaining between them. The CDR3 spans 14 residues. The CDR3 loop is CASSLVGELYEQYF. The CDR3 DNA follows: TGTGCCAGCAGCTTGGTAGGGGAACTATACGAGCAGTACTTC. The complete variable domain, with remaining parts taken from reference TRBV5-6 and TRBJ2-7, reads DAGVTQSPTHLIKTRGQQVTLRCSPKSGHDTVSWYQQALGQGPQFIFQYYEEEERQRGNFPDRFSGHQFPNYSSELNVNALLLGDSALYLCASSLVGELYEQYFGPGTRLTVT.

The chain uses TRBV14 and TRBJ2-1; 7 nucleotides match TRBD1. The length of the CDR3 is 15 residues. V lost 0 bases, J lost 6 bases, and 5 bases stayed unmatched. CDR1 and CDR2 from the germline V gene are SGHDN and FVKESK. CDR3 sequence: CASSQERGLGNEQFF. The CDR3 DNA is TGTGCCAGCAGCCAAGAAAGGGGGCTCGGCAATGAGCAGTTCTTC.

J is TRBJ2-1 and V is TRBV15; D not resolved. This CDR3 spans 14 amino acids. Trimming cost V 11 bases and J 0 bases, with 14 bases left between them. Per germline, CDR1 LNHNV and CDR2 YYDKDF (reference sequence). CDR3 nucleotides: TGTGCCCCCGCCGTTCGGTCCTCCTACAATGAGCAGTTCTTC. Its protein is CAPAVRSSYNEQFF. Using reference TRBV15 and TRBJ2-1 for the parts outside the CDR3, the full variable domain is DAMVIQNPRYQVTQFGKPVTLSCSQTLNHNVMYWYQQKSSQAPKLLFHYYDKDFNNEADTPDNFQSRRPNTSFCFLDIRSPGLGDTAMYLCAPAVRSSYNEQFFGPGTRLTVL.

V and J are TRBV5-4 and TRBJ2-3, with D possibly being TRBD2 (7 bases). With 0 bases removed from V and 3 bases from J, the gap between germline ends came to 17 bases. Germline V CDR1 and CDR2: SGHNT, YYREEE (reference sequence). The CDR3 loop spans 17 amino acids. CDR3: CASSLAWGGSWTDTQYF. CDR3 bases: TGTGCCAGCAGCTTGGCCTGGGGGGGCTCATGGACAGATACGCAGTATTTT. Full variable domain (rest looked up from reference TRBV5-4 and TRBJ2-3): ETGVTQSPTHLIKTRGQQVTLRCSSQSGHNTVSWYQQALGQGPQFIFQYYREEENGRGNFPPRFSGLQFPNYSSELNVNALELDDSALYLCASSLAWGGSWTDTQYFGPGTRLTVL.

This chain connects TRBV6-5 to TRBJ1-1, with 9 bases fitting TRBD1. The CDR3 contains 16 residues. Germline assignment: CDR1 MNHEY and CDR2 SVGAGI. Trimming at V came to 4 bases and at J to 1 base, leaving 7 bases not matched to a gene. For the CDR3, the DNA is TGTGCCAGCAGTTCCGTACCGGGACAGGGGAACACTGAAGCTTTCTTT. Amino acids: CASSSVPGQGNTEAFF.

The chain is built from TRBV2 and TRBJ2-7; D remains ambiguous. V shed 5 bases and J shed 5 bases, with 10 bases lying between them. This CDR3 region has 12 residues. Germline assignment: CDR1 SNHLY and CDR2 FYNNEI. The CDR3 sequence: CASSLPGDEQYF. The CDR3 DNA reads as TGTGCCAGCAGTTTACCAGGCGACGAGCAGTACTTC.

The rearrangement links TRBV5-1 to TRBJ2-1, with 14 bases identical to TRBD2. The CDR3 is made up of 17 amino acids. Germline-derived CDR1 and CDR2 are SGHRS and YFSETQ. The junction had 4 bases not matched to a gene; V was cut back by 3 bases and J by 2 bases. CDR3: CASSSTSGRVTYNEQFF. In DNA, the CDR3 is TGCGCCAGCAGCTCGACTAGCGGGAGGGTCACCTACAATGAGCAGTTCTTC.

The chain joins TRBV15 to TRBJ2-7, with D possibly matching TRBD1 (6 bases). The V gene lost 3 bases and the J gene lost 3 bases, with 6 bases spanning the gap. Germline-derived CDR1 and CDR2 are LNHNV and YYDKDF (reference sequence). The length of the CDR3 is 12 residues. The CDR3 loop reads CATSRDSYEQYF. CDR3 DNA sequence: TGTGCCACCAGCAGGGACAGCTACGAGCAGTACTTC.

This clone has a single count. The chain employs TRBV11-2 and TRBJ2-7; D might be TRBD1 (6 bases). The CDR3 sequence is 13 residues long. The V end was cut by 0 bases, the J end by 4 bases, with 7 bases between. Germline CDR1 and CDR2: SGHAT and FQNNGV. CDR3 loop: CASSLEGGYEQYF. CDR3 coding DNA: TGTGCCAGCAGCTTAGAAGGGGGATACGAGCAGTACTTC.

V usage is TRBV10-3 and J usage is TRBJ2-7; TRBD1 matches 9 bases. V was pared by 8 bases and J by 2 bases, with 1 base of the junction left unmatched. CDR1 is ENHRY and CDR2 is SYGVKD in the germline V gene. This CDR3 is built from 12 residues. The CDR3 coding sequence is TGTGCCATCGGGACAGGGCCCTACGAGCAGTACTTC. Translation: CAIGTGPYEQYF.

The chain has TRBV27 and TRBJ1-2; TRBD1 matches 7 bases. Germline V gene data show CDR1 as MNHEY and CDR2 as SMNVEV (reference sequence). CDR3 size: 13 residues. V shed 5 bases, J shed 4 bases, and the junction held 4 bases outside the gene matches. The CDR3 DNA reads as TGTGCCAGCAGTGGTGACAGGGTCTATGGCTACACCTTC. Its protein is CASSGDRVYGYTF.

V is TRBV5-1 and J is TRBJ2-5; 11 nucleotides line up with TRBD1. In germline, CDR1 is SGHRS, CDR2 YFSETQ. The CDR3 contains 16 residues. J was trimmed by 0 bases and V by 4 bases; bases with no gene match: 5. CDR3 in DNA: TGCGCCAGCAGCGGTGGGACAGGGGGGTACCAAGAGACCCAGTACTTC. This sequence encodes CASSGGTGGYQETQYF.